This entry features one T cell receptor (beta chain) sequence. A much larger clonotype is one base distant, so this may be a read error. The record originates from a study of blood T cells in healthy people across ages. For the second PCR, which ran for about 7 to 11 cycles, a sample-barcoded 5' primer and a J-beta primer mix were used. TCRdb processed the 5' RACE reads anew with MiXCR; each CDR3 protein has one entry. Here the sample spans 1.5 million to 2 million distinct CDR3 sequences, about 50% being singletons. Germline V gene sequence: CDR1 SGHTA, CDR2 FQGNSA. The CDR3 has 14 residues. This sequence joins TRBV7-2 and TRBJ2-3; TRBD2 is a possible D gene (5 bases). What was sequenced was blood. This clonotype was sampled from a woman aged 40 to 55 in good health. CDR3 DNA: TGTGCCAGCAGCGTAGCGAAGAGCACAGATACGCAGTATTTT. It encodes CASSVAKSTDTQYF.